The rows below give T cell receptor beta chains drawn from one sample of a study of T cells in Graves' hyperthyroidism and ophthalmopathy. TCRdb re-derived calls from the multiplex PCR reads in MiXCR, one entry per CDR3 protein. The profile shows over 400,000 distinct CDR3 sequences, roughly 15% of them singletons. The sequenced sample consisted of blood. The origin of the receptors is a man aged 18 to 29 with Graves' ophthalmopathy. The CDR3 runs from the conserved cysteine through the conserved F or W. Each record gives: V gene, J gene, clone size, D gene, CDR3 protein, CDR3 DNA. A D gene is named only where the DNA matches it firmly. Expanded clones are given a class, and other clones once, few, many or no size at all.

TRBV15	TRBJ1-1	few	TRBD1	CATSGPVDRGRSFF	TGTGCCACCAGCGGGCCCGTAGACAGGGGAAGGTCTTTCTTT
TRBV5-1	TRBJ2-3	.	.	CASSDYRSSTDTQYF	TGCGCCAGCAGCGATTACAGAAGTAGCACAGATACGCAGTATTTT
TRBV6-1	TRBJ2-1	.	.	CASSSGLLSYNEQFF	TGTGCCAGCAGCTCCGGGCTCCTCTCCTACAATGAGCAGTTCTTC
TRBV11-2	TRBJ2-7	many	.	CASSPFKQETGRYEQYF	TGTGCCAGCAGCCCCTTTAAACAGGAGACAGGGAGGTACGAGCAGTACTTC
TRBV29-1	TRBJ1-2	many	.	CSVAGYGYTF	TGCAGCGTTGCAGGGTATGGCTACACCTTC
TRBV30	TRBJ2-5	many	TRBD2	CAWSVTGSGGQETQYF	TGTGCCTGGAGTGTAACTGGTAGCGGGGGACAAGAGACCCAGTACTTC
TRBV20-1	TRBJ2-5	few	TRBD2	CSARDQGLARETQYF	TGCAGTGCTAGAGATCAGGGACTAGCGAGAGAGACCCAGTACTTC
TRBV20-1	TRBJ2-3	few	.	CSARGGVGGLNTDTQYF	TGCAGTGCTAGAGGAGGGGTGGGGGGGCTCAACACAGATACGCAGTATTTT
TRBV11-2	TRBJ2-1	many	.	CASSLASGLQFF	TGTGCCAGCAGCTTGGCTTCCGGTCTTCAGTTCTTC
TRBV12-3/TRBV12-4	TRBJ2-1	many	TRBD2	CASSLAPSSGILDNEQFF	TGTGCCAGCAGTTTAGCGCCCTCTAGCGGGATTCTTGACAATGAGCAGTTCTTC
TRBV12-3/TRBV12-4	TRBJ1-5	many	TRBD1	CASRNTGDQPQHF	TGTGCCAGCAGAAATACAGGGGATCAGCCCCAGCATTTT
TRBV5-6	TRBJ2-7	few	TRBD1	CASSLGGTGLNEQYF	TGTGCCAGCAGCTTGGGTGGGACAGGGTTGAACGAGCAGTACTTC
TRBV19	TRBJ2-3	few	.	CASSIAYLDTQYF	TGTGCCAGTAGTATAGCATATCTGGATACGCAGTATTTT
TRBV11-2	TRBJ2-7	many	.	CASSYGGSEQYF	TGTGCCAGCAGCTATGGGGGTTCCGAGCAGTACTTC
TRBV5-1	TRBJ1-6	many	.	CASSLTNGRTHSPLHF	TGCGCCAGCAGCTTGACCAATGGGCGAACCCATTCACCCCTCCACTTT
TRBV9	TRBJ2-5	few	.	CASNLNGLYETQYF	TGTGCCAGCAACCTAAACGGGTTGTACGAGACCCAGTACTTC
TRBV7-2	TRBJ2-5	many	TRBD2	CASSWRPFAGEQETQYF	TGTGCCAGCAGCTGGCGTCCCTTCGCGGGGGAGCAAGAGACCCAGTACTTC
TRBV7-9	TRBJ2-1	many	.	CASSLGVGREQFF	TGTGCCAGCAGCTTAGGGGTGGGCAGGGAGCAGTTCTTC
TRBV12-3/TRBV12-4	TRBJ1-2	.	TRBD1	CASVGTGGLDGYTF	TGTGCCAGCGTAGGGACAGGGGGCCTCGATGGCTACACCTTC
TRBV4-1	TRBJ2-1	.	TRBD1	CASSKPGQVFNEQFF	TGCGCCAGCAGCAAACCGGGACAGGTTTTCAATGAGCAGTTCTTC
TRBV3-1	TRBJ1-2	.	.	CASSTATGLNYGYTF	TGTGCCAGCAGTACAGCAACAGGTTTGAACTATGGCTACACCTTC
TRBV3-1	TRBJ2-2	.	TRBD2	CASSPHGGAAGELFF	TGTGCCAGCAGCCCCCACGGGGGGGCCGCCGGGGAGCTGTTTTTT
TRBV27	TRBJ1-4	medium-sized	.	CASSLRDTNEKLFF	TGTGCCAGCAGCCTCCGGGACACCAATGAAAAACTGTTTTTT
TRBV5-4	TRBJ1-1	many	.	CASSLPGHTEAFF	TGTGCCAGCAGCTTGCCAGGGCACACTGAAGCTTTCTTT
TRBV7-2	TRBJ1-1	few	.	CASSPYTGTEAFF	TGTGCCAGCAGCCCGTACACGGGCACTGAAGCTTTCTTT
TRBV7-9	TRBJ2-1	.	TRBD1	CASSLKTGFYNEQFF	TGTGCCAGCAGCTTAAAGACAGGGTTCTACAATGAGCAGTTCTTC
TRBV2	TRBJ2-5	many	.	CASSETREEGETQYF	TGTGCCAGCAGTGAGACGAGGGAGGAAGGGGAGACCCAGTACTTC
TRBV5-6	TRBJ2-1	many	TRBD2	CASSLASGRAHEQFF	TGTGCCAGCAGCTTGGCTAGCGGGAGGGCCCATGAGCAGTTCTTC
TRBV20-1	TRBJ2-7	once	TRBD2	CSARDLTSGRYEQYF	TGCAGTGCTAGAGATCTTACTAGCGGAAGATACGAGCAGTACTTC
TRBV6-1	TRBJ2-3	.	.	CASSRRSDTQYF	TGTGCCAGCAGCCGGAGGTCAGATACGCAGTATTTT
TRBV19	TRBJ1-1	many	.	CASSDYWGKGGMTFF	TGTGCCAGTAGCGACTATTGGGGGAAGGGGGGGATGACTTTCTTT
TRBV29-1	TRBJ2-7	.	.	CSVAQGMQYF	TGCAGCGTCGCACAGGGTATGCAGTACTTC
TRBV7-9	TRBJ2-1	.	TRBD1	CASSVRTGRYNEQFF	TGTGCCAGCAGCGTAAGGACAGGGAGGTACAATGAGCAGTTCTTC
TRBV19	TRBJ1-5	.	.	CASSSASNSNQPQHF	TGTGCCAGTAGTTCCGCCAGTAATAGCAATCAGCCCCAGCATTTT
TRBV6-2/TRBV6-3	TRBJ1-3	.	.	CASGRLSGNTIYF	TGTGCCAGCGGCAGGCTCTCTGGAAACACCATATATTTT
TRBV24-1	TRBJ1-2	.	TRBD1	CATRTGGTSNYGYTF	TGTGCCACCCGCACAGGGGGCACCTCTAACTATGGCTACACCTTC
TRBV3-1	TRBJ2-7	many	.	CASSQEGQVYEQYF	TGTGCCAGCAGCCAAGAGGGACAAGTCTACGAGCAGTACTTC
TRBV5-1	TRBJ2-3	many	TRBD1	CASSGTGVSTDTQYF	TGCGCCAGCAGCGGAACAGGGGTTAGTACAGATACGCAGTATTTT
TRBV12-3/TRBV12-4	TRBJ1-1	many	.	CASRRWGSNTEAFF	TGTGCCAGCAGGCGGTGGGGTTCGAACACTGAAGCTTTCTTT
TRBV7-3	TRBJ2-5	many	TRBD2	CASSLRTSGRFETQYF	TGTGCCAGCAGCTTGCGGACTAGCGGGAGGTTTGAGACCCAGTACTTC
TRBV30	TRBJ1-2	many	.	CAWKNRFNNYGYTF	TGTGCCTGGAAAAATCGGTTTAATAACTATGGCTACACCTTC
TRBV20-1	TRBJ1-1	many	TRBD1	CSAGRQGGPNTEAFF	TGCAGTGCCGGGCGACAGGGAGGACCGAACACTGAAGCTTTCTTT
TRBV3-1	TRBJ1-2	many	TRBD1	CASSQGAGGNAGGYTF	TGTGCCAGCAGCCAAGGGGCAGGGGGAAACGCCGGTGGCTACACCTTC
TRBV5-1	TRBJ2-5	.	.	CASSHSQLATEAQYF	TGCGCCAGCAGCCATAGTCAGCTAGCGACGGAGGCCCAGTACTTC
TRBV13	TRBJ2-3	many	.	CASSPQTRDPDTQYF	TGTGCCAGCAGCCCCCAGACCCGTGACCCCGATACGCAGTATTTT
TRBV4-1	TRBJ2-7	many	TRBD2	CASSPSLAGFTYEQYF	TGCGCCAGCAGCCCATCACTAGCGGGATTCACCTACGAGCAGTACTTC